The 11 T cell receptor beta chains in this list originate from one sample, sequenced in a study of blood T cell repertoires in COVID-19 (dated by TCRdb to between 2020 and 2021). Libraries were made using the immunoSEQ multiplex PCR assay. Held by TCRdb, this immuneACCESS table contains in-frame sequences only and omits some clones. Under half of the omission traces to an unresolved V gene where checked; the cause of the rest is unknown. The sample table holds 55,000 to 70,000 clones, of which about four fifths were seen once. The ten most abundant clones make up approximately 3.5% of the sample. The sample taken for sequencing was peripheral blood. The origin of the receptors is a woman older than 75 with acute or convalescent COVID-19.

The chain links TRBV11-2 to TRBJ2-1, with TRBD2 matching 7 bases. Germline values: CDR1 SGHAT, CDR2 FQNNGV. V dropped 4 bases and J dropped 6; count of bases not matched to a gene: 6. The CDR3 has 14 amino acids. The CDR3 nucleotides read TGTGCCAGCAGCTCTAGACTAGCCAGCAATGAGCAGTTCTTC. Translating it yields CASSSRLASNEQFF.

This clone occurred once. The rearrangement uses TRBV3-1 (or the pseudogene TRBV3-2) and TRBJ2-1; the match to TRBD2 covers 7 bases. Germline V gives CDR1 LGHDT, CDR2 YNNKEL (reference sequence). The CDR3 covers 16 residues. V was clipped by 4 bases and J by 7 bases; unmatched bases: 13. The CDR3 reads CASSPPWAGEGNEQFF. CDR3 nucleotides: TGTGCCAGCAGCCCACCTTGGGCGGGGGAGGGGAATGAGCAGTTCTTC.

The CDR3 bases are TGTGCCAGCAGTCTTCCGGGAGTGGATAATGAAAAACTGTTTTTT. This encodes CASSLPGVDNEKLFF. The chain employs TRBV28 and TRBJ1-4; D is unclear. The CDR3 has 15 amino acids. V was clipped by 5 bases and J by 4 bases, with 14 bases between them. CDR1 and CDR2 from the germline V gene are MDHEN and SYDVKM.

CDR3 in amino acids: CASSSPPGYTF. CDR3 in DNA: TGTGCCAGCAGTTCTCCCCCTGGCTACACCTTC. The rearrangement joins TRBV6-6 to TRBJ1-2, with D unclear. Trimming removed 4 bases at V and 7 bases at J, with 7 bases between. The CDR3 runs to 11 residues. The germline V gene encodes CDR1 MNHNY and CDR2 SVGAGI (reference sequence).

CDR3 bases: TGTGCCAGCAGCTTAACAGGGGGCGTTGGTCAAGAGACCCAGTACTTC. Amino acids: CASSLTGGVGQETQYF. The V and J genes are TRBV7-2 and TRBJ2-5, with TRBD1 matching over 9 bases. This CDR3 region has 16 residues. From germline, CDR1 is SGHTA and CDR2 FQGNSA. With V trimmed by 2 bases and J by 2 bases, 6 bases remained unmatched.

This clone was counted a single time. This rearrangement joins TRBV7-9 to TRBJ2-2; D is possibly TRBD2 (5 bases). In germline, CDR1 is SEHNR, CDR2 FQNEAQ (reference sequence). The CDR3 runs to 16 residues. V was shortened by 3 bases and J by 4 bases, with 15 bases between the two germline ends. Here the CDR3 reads CASSFSDWVVTGELFF. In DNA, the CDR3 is TGTGCCAGCAGCTTCTCGGACTGGGTGGTCACCGGGGAGCTGTTTTTT.

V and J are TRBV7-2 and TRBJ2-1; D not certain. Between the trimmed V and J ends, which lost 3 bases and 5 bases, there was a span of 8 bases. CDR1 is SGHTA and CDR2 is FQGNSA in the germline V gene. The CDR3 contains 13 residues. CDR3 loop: CASSFDIDNEQFF. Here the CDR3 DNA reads TGTGCCAGCAGCTTCGACATCGACAATGAGCAGTTCTTC.

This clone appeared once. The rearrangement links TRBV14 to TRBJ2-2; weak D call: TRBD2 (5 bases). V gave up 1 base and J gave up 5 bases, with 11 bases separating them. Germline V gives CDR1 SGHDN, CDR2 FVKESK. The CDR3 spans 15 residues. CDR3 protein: CASSQGLWETGELFF. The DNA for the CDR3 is TGTGCCAGCAGCCAAGGGCTTTGGGAGACCGGGGAGCTGTTTTTT.

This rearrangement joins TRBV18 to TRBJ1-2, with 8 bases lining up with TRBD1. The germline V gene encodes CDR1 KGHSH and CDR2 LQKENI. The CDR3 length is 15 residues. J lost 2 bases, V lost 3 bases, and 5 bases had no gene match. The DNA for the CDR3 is TGTGCCAGCTCACCTACAGGGGGGGAGAACTATGGCTACACCTTC. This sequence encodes CASSPTGGENYGYTF.

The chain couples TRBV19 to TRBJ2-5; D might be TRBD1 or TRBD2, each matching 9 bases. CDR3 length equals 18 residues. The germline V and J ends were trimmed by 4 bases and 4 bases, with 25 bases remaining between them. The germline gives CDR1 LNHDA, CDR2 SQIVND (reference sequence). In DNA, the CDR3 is TGTGCCAGTAGTAGGACAGGGGTTAGCGGGAGAGGAGGAGAGACCCAGTACTTC. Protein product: CASSRTGVSGRGGETQYF.

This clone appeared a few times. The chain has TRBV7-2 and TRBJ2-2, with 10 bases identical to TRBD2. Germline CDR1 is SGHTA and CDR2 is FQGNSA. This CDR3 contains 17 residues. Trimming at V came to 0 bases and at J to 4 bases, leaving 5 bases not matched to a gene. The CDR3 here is CASSLARTSGVTGELFF. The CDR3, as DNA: TGTGCCAGCAGCTTAGCAAGGACTAGCGGAGTCACCGGGGAGCTGTTTTTT.